The 16 T cell receptor beta chains below all came from one sample that was sequenced in a study of CD8+ T cells in alopecia areata. RNA, once extracted, was reverse transcribed into cDNA for use as the sequencing template. Profiled with immunoSEQ multiplex PCR; TCRdb holds only in-frame clones, not every one. The sample has under 200,000 clones, 65% seen once. Treatment meaning: oral pan-JAK inhibitor, 5-10 mg twice daily. The source was CD4+ T cells sorted from blood, collected at week 4, from a patient treated with tofacitinib. The receptors come from a human donor with alopecia areata.

The J gene is TRBJ2-3, the V gene TRBV30, with 9 nucleotides matching TRBD2. CDR1 GTSNPN and CDR2 SVGIG come from the germline V gene (reference sequence). CDR3 size: 16 residues. The J segment lost 3 bases and the V segment lost 0 bases, leaving 7 bases of the junction unmatched. CDR3 amino acids: CAWSVRRRGGTDTQYF. The CDR3 DNA reads as TGTGCCTGGAGTGTCAGGAGGCGGGGGGGGACAGATACGCAGTATTTT. The variable domain in full, with the rest retrieved from reference TRBV30 and TRBJ2-3, is SQTIHQWPATLVQPVGSPLSLECTVEGTSNPNLYWYRQAAGRGLQLLFYSVGIGQISSEVPQNLSASRPQDRQFILSSKKLLLSDSGFYLCAWSVRRRGGTDTQYFGPGTRLTVL.

This rearrangement joins TRBV30 to TRBJ1-5; D unclear. Trimming stripped 2 bases from V and 1 base from J, with 9 bases between. CDR1 and CDR2 from the germline V gene are GTSNPN and SVGIG (reference sequence). The CDR3 extends over 14 amino acids. In nucleotides, the CDR3 is TGTGCCTGGAGTAAGTCCGTCAGCAATCAGCCCCAGCATTTT. It translates to CAWSKSVSNQPQHF.

In its sample, this clone was seen a few times. The chain links TRBV14 to TRBJ2-1; D not certain. The V gene lost 4 bases and the J gene lost 3 bases, with 13 bases spanning the gap. The length of the CDR3 is 15 residues. Germline values: CDR1 SGHDN, CDR2 FVKESK. The CDR3 DNA reads TGTGCCAGCAGCCCCCCAGGAGCCGGCTACAATGAGCAGTTCTTC. Translating it yields CASSPPGAGYNEQFF.

This clone was seen only a few times. The DNA of the CDR3 is TGTGCCATCAATAGGGACCAAAGCACAGATACGCAGTATTTT. Amino acids: CAINRDQSTDTQYF. The rearrangement joins TRBV10-3 to TRBJ2-3; D possibly uses TRBD1 or TRBD2 (5 bases each). Germline-derived CDR1 and CDR2 are ENHRY and SYGVKD. Deletions cut 7 bases from V and 0 bases from J, with 11 bases between. The CDR3 is made up of 14 amino acids.

The sample holds a few counts of this clone. CDR3 sequence: CASRGTAGGYTGELFF. CDR3 bases: TGTGCCAGCAGAGGAACGGCAGGAGGTTATACCGGGGAGCTGTTTTTT. This chain links TRBV7-2 with TRBJ2-2; D perhaps matches TRBD2 (5 bases). The CDR3 totals 16 residues. V shed 6 bases and J shed 5 bases, with 19 bases lying between them. Germline V CDR1 and CDR2: SGHTA, FQGNSA.

The chain couples TRBV7-9 to TRBJ2-5; D might be TRBD1 (6 bases). Germline V CDR1 and CDR2: SEHNR, FQNEAQ (reference sequence). CDR3 length: 14 residues. The ends were cut back, 2 bases at V and 3 bases at J, with 10 bases in the middle. The CDR3, as DNA: TGTGCCAGCAGCTTAATGGGACAAGAAGAGACCCAGTACTTC. Amino acid sequence: CASSLMGQEETQYF. The entire variable domain, with the rest obtained from reference TRBV7-9 and TRBJ2-5, is as follows: DTGVSQNPRHKITKRGQNVTFRCDPISEHNRLYWYRQTLGQGPEFLTYFQNEAQLEKSRLLSDRFSAERPKGSFSTLEIQRTEQGDSAMYLCASSLMGQEETQYFGPGTRLLVL.

The DNA of the CDR3 is TGCGCCAGCAGCGAAACCTACAATGAGCAGTTCTTC. Protein sequence: CASSETYNEQFF. The V and J genes are TRBV5-1 and TRBJ2-1; D gene uncertain. CDR1 is SGHRS and CDR2 is YFSETQ in the germline V gene. V lost 4 bases and J lost 2, with 4 bases in between. The CDR3 length is 12 residues.

The J gene is TRBJ2-7, the V gene TRBV29-1; no clear D gene. CDR3 size: 11 residues. Germline loops: CDR1 SQVTM, CDR2 ANQGSEA. The ends were cut back, 5 bases at V and 4 bases at J, with 9 bases in the middle. CDR3 DNA sequence: TGCAGCGTTCTCCTCGGTTACGAGCAGTACTTC. Translated, it gives CSVLLGYEQYF.

The chain has TRBV6-5 and TRBJ2-3; 11 nucleotides match TRBD2. Losses at the gene ends were 2 bases for V and 7 bases for J; bases not matched to a gene: 5. The CDR3 sequence is 15 residues long. CDR1 and CDR2 from the germline V gene are MNHEY and SVGAGI. The CDR3 region has the DNA TGTGCCAGCAGTTACGTTGCTAGCGGGGGGTATACGCAGTATTTT. Its protein is CASSYVASGGYTQYF.

This chain links TRBV2 with TRBJ2-7, with D possibly being TRBD1 (5 bases). Germline values: CDR1 SNHLY, CDR2 FYNNEI. V was shortened by 3 bases and J by 5 bases, with 8 bases between the two germline ends. The CDR3 is made up of 12 amino acids. The chain's CDR3 is CASSDRAHEQYF. The CDR3 DNA is TGTGCCAGCAGTGACAGGGCCCACGAGCAGTACTTC.

The chain employs TRBV4-1 and TRBJ2-1; D remains unclear. The CDR3 is 16 residues long. The germline V and J ends were trimmed by 0 bases and 3 bases, with 12 bases remaining between them. Germline CDR1 and CDR2: MGHRA and YSYEKL. Here the CDR3 DNA reads TGCGCCAGCAGCCAAGACTCGTCGACTTACTACAATGAGCAGTTCTTC. The encoded protein is CASSQDSSTYYNEQFF.

The rearrangement links TRBV5-1 to TRBJ2-7; TRBD2 agrees at 7 bases. V was clipped by 2 bases and J by 3 bases; unmatched bases: 5. Germline-derived CDR1 and CDR2 are SGHRS and YFSETQ. The CDR3 totals 14 residues. CDR3 amino acids: CASSFPRGDYEQYF. The CDR3 region has the DNA TGCGCCAGCAGCTTCCCCCGGGGGGACTACGAGCAGTACTTC. The full variable domain, in which reference TRBV5-1 and TRBJ2-7 provide the parts outside the CDR3, is KAGVTQTPRYLIKTRGQQVTLSCSPISGHRSVSWYQQTPGQGLQFLFEYFSETQRNKGNFPGRFSGRQFSNSRSEMNVSTLELGDSALYLCASSFPRGDYEQYFGPGTRLTVT.

This chain links TRBV23-1 with TRBJ1-1; D call uncertain. TRBV23-1 is annotated as an ORF whose role is uncertain. V lost 7 bases, J lost 2 bases, and 20 bases lay in between. This CDR3 has 16 residues. The CDR3 nucleotides are TGCGCCAGCAAACGGGCCGCCGACAAACCTAACACTGAAGCTTTCTTT. Protein product: CASKRAADKPNTEAFF.

The sample holds a few counts of this clone. This chain joins TRBV29-1 and TRBJ2-1; the D call may be TRBD1 or TRBD2 (5 bases each). The CDR3 runs to 15 residues. The V gene's germline CDR1 is SQVTM and CDR2 ANQGSEA. The V gene lost 4 bases and the J gene lost 8 bases, with 21 bases spanning the gap. The CDR3 coding sequence is TGCAGCGTTGGAGAGGGGAGAGGTTATATCTATGAGCAGTTCTTC. Translating it yields CSVGEGRGYIYEQFF.

The V gene is TRBV7-2, the J gene TRBJ2-5; D might be TRBD1 (6 bases). V was trimmed by 2 bases and J by 1 base, leaving 8 bases between them. The germline V gene encodes CDR1 SGHTA and CDR2 FQGNSA. The CDR3 has 14 residues. CDR3 nucleotide sequence: TGTGCCAGCAGCTTAAAGACAGGCCAAGAGACCCAGTACTTC. This encodes CASSLKTGQETQYF. Looking up the rest from reference TRBV7-2 and TRBJ2-5 gives the full variable domain: GAGVSQSPSNKVTEKGKDVELRCDPISGHTALYWYRQSLGQGLEFLIYFQGNSAPDKSGLPSDRFSAERTGGSVSTLTIQRTQQEDSAVYLCASSLKTGQETQYFGPGTRLLVL.

The table lists this clone with a few counts. The rearrangement joins TRBV13 to TRBJ2-7; TRBD1 aligns across 12 bases. The junction had 3 bases not matched to a gene; V was cut back by 7 bases and J by 5 bases. From germline, CDR1 is PRHDT and CDR2 FYEKMQ (reference sequence). This CDR3 is built from 13 residues. Written as DNA, the CDR3 is TGTGCCAGCAACCGGGACAGGGGGCACGAGCAGTACTTC. It is translated as CASNRDRGHEQYF. The variable domain in full, with the rest retrieved from reference TRBV13 and TRBJ2-7, is AAGVIQSPRHLIKEKRETATLKCYPIPRHDTVYWYQQGPGQDPQFLISFYEKMQSDKGSIPDRFSAQQFSDYHSELNMSSLELGDSALYFCASNRDRGHEQYFGPGTRLTVT.